The TCR beta chain described here comes from a study of T cell responses to AZD1222 COVID-19 vaccine. The CDR3 has 14 amino acids. The germline gives CDR1 LGHDT, CDR2 YNNKEL (reference sequence). J gave up 6 bases and V 7 bases, and 8 bases lay outside the gene matches. Sequenced by immunoSEQ multiplex PCR; TCRdb stores in-frame clones only, minus some. The sample includes about 94,000 clones, roughly 88% of them seen just once. The origin of this receptor is an adult in good health. The genes are TRBV3-1 (or the pseudogene TRBV3-2) and TRBJ2-7; TRBD1 matches at 11 bases. Material: peripheral blood, obtained on day 0 of AZD1222 vaccination. The CDR3 DNA is TGTGCCAGCAACGACGGACAGGGGGCGTCCGAGCAGTACTTC. Its translation: CASNDGQGASEQYF.